This T cell receptor beta chain was sequenced during a study of blood T cells in healthy people across ages. PBMCs numbering at least 6 million were isolated per sample. Next came a second PCR, run for roughly 6 to 11 cycles, which used a sample-barcoded 5' primer along with a J-beta primer mix. Every cDNA was tagged by a template-switch adaptor with 12 random nucleotides. Every sample returned 2.5 million or more CDR3-containing paired-end reads. TCRdb re-derived calls from the 5' RACE reads in MiXCR, one entry per CDR3 protein. Among more than 500,000 distinct CDR3 sequences listed, 27% were seen once. Study outcomes and limitations: Per million T cells, TCR beta diversity dropped roughly linearly as age increased.

From germline, CDR1 is SNHLY and CDR2 FYNNEI. The length of the CDR3 is 12 residues. Trimming removed 4 bases from V and 5 bases from J, with 8 bases in between. This clonotype was seen only a few times. The antigen is undetermined. This receptor was taken from a woman aged 70-85 years in good health. J is TRBJ2-5 and V is TRBV2; D uncertain. The sample comprised blood. The CDR3 nucleotides read TGTGCCAGCAGTGCTTTTACGGAGACCCAGTACTTC. Amino acids: CASSAFTETQYF.